The sequence of this TCR beta chain was determined in a study of CD8 T cells in Susac syndrome. Random hexamers were used to reverse transcribe an amount of roughly 0.45 to 1 ug RNA. immunoSEQ multiplex PCR amplified TCR beta CDR3 across 54 Vbeta, 13 Jbeta. Using its own MiXCR run on the immunoSEQ multiplex PCR reads, TCRdb lists one record per CDR3 protein. The sample lists about 22,000 distinct CDR3 sequences; 85% to 95% were seen once. The T cells that were sequenced for TCR beta were CD8+ and CD4+ cells from blood. While CD8+ and CD4+ T cells were isolated negatively, TEMRA cells were enriched by FACS. Sample: CD8+ T cells from PBMCs. The clonotype originates from a human donor in good health.

CDR3 in amino acids: CASSAGTGPGNTIYF. The CDR3 DNA follows: TGTGCCAGCAGCGCCGGGACAGGTCCTGGAAACACCATATATTTT. The rearrangement links TRBV9 to TRBJ1-3; 8 positions agree with TRBD1. Germline V gives CDR1 SGDLS, CDR2 YYNGEE. The ends lost 3 bases at V and 2 bases at J; junction bases unmatched: 4. The CDR3 runs to 15 residues.